The T cell receptor beta chain under discussion was sequenced for a study of blood T cells in healthy people across ages. Overall study: Through template switching, about one barcoded beta molecule was captured per two T cells, as measured in model experiments.

Note on this clonotype: Its antigen is as yet unknown.

The study, taken as a whole, reports: Long-lived and aged donors differed, with more naive CD4+ cells and higher diversity in the long-lived.

The sample, around 10 milliliters of peripheral blood, was drawn from each donor. Alongside a J-beta primer mix, a sample-barcoded 5' primer served in a second PCR lasting about 7 to 11 cycles. A 12-random-nucleotide template-switch adaptor tagged each cDNA molecule. Each CDR3 protein gets one entry after TCRdb re-called the 5' RACE reads with MiXCR. The table records approximately 350,000 distinct CDR3 sequences, approximately 51% of them present only once. Sequenced: blood. This TCR came from a man in his 60s in good health.

CDR3 in DNA: TGTGCCAGCAGTCCAACGACTAGTTCCGGGGAGCTGTTTTTT. Translating gives CASSPTTSSGELFF. V is TRBV6-5 and J is TRBJ2-2; the D gene is possibly TRBD2 (6 bases). This CDR3 comprises 14 residues. Trimming stripped 5 bases from V and 6 bases from J, with 13 bases between. Germline CDR1 reads MNHEY; CDR2 reads SVGAGI.